Listed below are T cell receptor beta chains from one sample, sequenced in a study of identical twins. TCRdb re-analysed the 5' RACE reads in MiXCR, keeping a single row per CDR3 protein. Of a few hundred thousand distinct CDR3 sequences listed, about 8.5% are singletons. These data also featured in a second study, about yellow fever vaccine responses in identical twins.

Sequenced input: CD8+ T cells sorted from blood. The source of these receptors is a woman aged 18 to 35 in good health. Each CDR3 is given without its conserved first and last residue.

V gene,J gene,CDR3 protein
TRBV9,TRBJ2-2,ASSSRQGVAGELF
TRBV27,TRBJ2-7,ASKLAGGSYEQY
TRBV7-6,TRBJ2-3,ASSLVLAPQY
TRBV20-1,TRBJ2-7,SARDKREPPYEQY
TRBV5-1,TRBJ1-3,ASSLYSTSGNTIY
TRBV6-1,TRBJ1-2,ASSPDSLRDGYT
TRBV12-3/TRBV12-4,TRBJ2-1,ASSLRQADEQF
TRBV6-1,TRBJ2-3,ASRARQGDTQY
TRBV27,TRBJ2-2,ASSLFWTGNGELF
TRBV12-3/TRBV12-4,TRBJ1-1,ASRTGLFTEAF
TRBV7-6,TRBJ2-7,ASSPIGTGSTSYEQY
TRBV7-9,TRBJ1-5,ASSYGPQGNQPQH
TRBV29-1,TRBJ2-2,SVTRRGVGELF
TRBV28,TRBJ2-1,ASSFWRGGRDEQF
TRBV3-1,TRBJ2-1,ASSLWDTTSSYNEQF
TRBV7-3,TRBJ2-5,ASSLRGQGWETQY
TRBV9,TRBJ2-5,ASSAEGWQETQY
TRBV2,TRBJ2-3,ASMVAGSIDTQY
TRBV20-1,TRBJ2-7,SARKKGLAGEEVYEQY
TRBV20-1,TRBJ2-1,SARAANYNEQF
TRBV4-2,TRBJ2-1,ASSQEDRGMSYNEQF
TRBV5-1,TRBJ2-2,ASSFGRMNTGELF
TRBV12-3/TRBV12-4,TRBJ1-6,ASRGRDINSPLH
TRBV7-3,TRBJ2-3,ASSRSPWTSGGPDTQY
TRBV7-9,TRBJ1-4,ASSSNRQATNEKLF
TRBV7-9,TRBJ1-1,ASSLGRTEAF
TRBV6-4,TRBJ2-1,ASSVIAGGPDNEQF
TRBV6-5,TRBJ2-2,ASSYSGVTGELF
TRBV20-1,TRBJ2-7,SARVRSLGPSYEQY
TRBV7-9,TRBJ1-2,ASSLAPGGTLYGYT
TRBV27,TRBJ1-5,ASWGAGNQPQH
TRBV29-1,TRBJ1-1,SVQSLNTEAF
TRBV12-3/TRBV12-4,TRBJ2-3,ALSFSPGGGPGKRDTQY
TRBV12-3/TRBV12-4,TRBJ2-5,ASSILPNQETQY
TRBV20-1,TRBJ2-1,SARRAIWVF
TRBV29-1,TRBJ2-7,SALPRDSLEQY
TRBV5-6,TRBJ2-2,ASSTAGQGFTGELF
TRBV29-1,TRBJ2-3,SVIGRLTDTQY
TRBV5-1,TRBJ2-2,ASSLIDTGELF
TRBV20-1,TRBJ2-7,SARPLAGSYEQY
TRBV15,TRBJ2-7,ATRTTRTTSYEQY
TRBV2,TRBJ1-4,ASRDRGNEKLF
TRBV4-3,TRBJ2-7,ASSQVRGNRDEQY
TRBV7-7,TRBJ2-5,ASSLARAEETQY
TRBV10-3,TRBJ2-7,ATGTDHLDEQY
TRBV30,TRBJ2-2,AWRDRNTGELF
TRBV5-1,TRBJ2-1,ASSFSQGLTNEQF
TRBV20-1,TRBJ2-1,SASGDYQTPGSYNEQF
TRBV6-4,TRBJ2-1,ASSEVAGGNNEQF